This T cell receptor (beta chain) was found in a study of blood T cell repertoires in COVID-19. Across the whole study: Spain, Italy and the United States supplied samples that represented acute and convalescent COVID-19. The analysed material was cDNA or gDNA that came from T cells, B-cell-depleted T cells, or PBMCs.

Trimming shortened V by 1 base and J by 2 bases, and 9 bases separated the two germline ends. The CDR3 extends over 15 amino acids. Germline-derived CDR1 and CDR2 are SGHAT and FQNNGV. Methods used by the authors: Estimated nucleated cell counts came from reference gene primer amplification. Using immunoSEQ multiplex PCR, the repertoire was profiled, and TCRdb retains in-frame clones only, with some absent. The DNA gave D and trimming, while V, J and clone size come from that table. The data contain about 110,000 clones, less than 85% of them singletons. The sequenced sample was peripheral blood. The rearrangement uses TRBV11-2 and TRBJ1-3; D gene unclear. The receptor's source is a woman aged 55 to 70 with acute or convalescent COVID-19. CDR3 coding DNA: TGTGCCAGCAGCTTAGGGAGTGTAACTGGAAACACCATATATTTT. This encodes CASSLGSVTGNTIYF.